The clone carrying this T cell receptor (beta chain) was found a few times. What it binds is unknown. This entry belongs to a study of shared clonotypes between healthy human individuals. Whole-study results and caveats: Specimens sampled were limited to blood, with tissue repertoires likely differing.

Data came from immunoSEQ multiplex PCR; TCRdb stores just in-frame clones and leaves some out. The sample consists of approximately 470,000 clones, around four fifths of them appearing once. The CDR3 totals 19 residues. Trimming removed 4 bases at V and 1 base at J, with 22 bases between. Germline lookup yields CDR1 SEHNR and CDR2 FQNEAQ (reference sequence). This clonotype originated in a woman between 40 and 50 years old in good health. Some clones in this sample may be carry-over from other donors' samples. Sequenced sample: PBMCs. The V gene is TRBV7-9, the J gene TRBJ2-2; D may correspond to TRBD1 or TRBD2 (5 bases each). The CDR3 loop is CASSSLIWGRGENTGELFF. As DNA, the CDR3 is TGTGCCAGCAGCTCGCTTATATGGGGCCGGGGAGAGAACACCGGGGAGCTGTTTTTT. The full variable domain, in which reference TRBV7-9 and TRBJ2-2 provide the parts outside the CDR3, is DTGVSQNPRHKITKRGQNVTFRCDPISEHNRLYWYRQTLGQGPEFLTYFQNEAQLEKSRLLSDRFSAERPKGSFSTLEIQRTEQGDSAMYLCASSSLIWGRGENTGELFFGEGSRLTVL.